This TCR beta chain originates from a study of blood T cell repertoires in COVID-19. This table comes from immunoSEQ multiplex PCR, and its TCRdb copy is limited to in-frame clones, with some not included. The table records 250,000 or so clones, 87% of them present only once. Between the trimmed V and J ends, which lost 2 bases and 3 bases, there was a span of 19 bases. Germline V gene data show CDR1 as LGHDT and CDR2 as YNNKEL (reference sequence). The CDR3 has 17 amino acids. This TCR came from a young man with active or convalescent COVID-19. The gene calls are TRBV3-1 (or the pseudogene TRBV3-2) and TRBJ2-5, with D possibly TRBD2 on 7 matching bases. The sequenced sample consisted of peripheral blood. The CDR3 loop is CASSQLRGADSEETQYF. CDR3 nucleotides: TGTGCCAGCAGCCAACTTCGGGGGGCCGATTCAGAAGAGACCCAGTACTTC.